What follows are 5 T cell receptor beta chains derived from one specimen sequenced in a study of blood T cell repertoires in COVID-19. TCRdb's copy holds only in-frame clones and misses some; the assay was immunoSEQ multiplex PCR. The table includes 400,000 to 500,000 clones, 70% to 90% detected once. Sequenced: PBMCs or T cells enriched from blood (not recorded which). These receptors were collected from a woman aged 18-29 years who had been exposed to COVID-19.

This clone showed up just a few times. The V call is TRBV2, the J call TRBJ2-1; TRBD2 agrees at 11 bases. The V gene's germline CDR1 is SNHLY and CDR2 FYNNEI. CDR3 length equals 15 residues. V dropped 6 bases and J dropped 4; count of bases not matched to a gene: 5. The CDR3 nucleotides are TGTGCCAGCAGGGGACTAGCGGAGAAATACAATGAGCAGTTCTTC. Residues: CASRGLAEKYNEQFF.

The V call is TRBV6-5, the J call TRBJ2-1; 12 bases are a match to TRBD2. Per germline, CDR1 MNHEY and CDR2 SVGAGI. CDR3 length: 15 amino acids. J gave up 8 bases and V 2 bases, and 4 bases lay outside the gene matches. CDR3 region: CASSYPGLAGYEQFF. In nucleotides, the CDR3 is TGTGCCAGCAGTTACCCGGGACTAGCGGGTTATGAGCAGTTCTTC.

The V call is TRBV5-6, the J call TRBJ2-7; a weak D match, TRBD2 (5 bases). Looked up from germline, CDR1 is SGHDT and CDR2 is YYEEEE. V lost 0 bases and J 5 bases, leaving 12 bases between the germline ends. The CDR3 sequence is 14 residues long. The chain's CDR3 is CASSLVLALDEQYF. CDR3 bases: TGTGCCAGCAGCTTGGTCCTAGCTCTGGACGAGCAGTACTTC.

The rearrangement uses TRBV7-9 and TRBJ1-6; D is possibly TRBD1 (5 bases). The germline V gene encodes CDR1 SEHNR and CDR2 FQNEAQ (reference sequence). The CDR3 length is 16 residues. Trimming shortened V by 10 bases and J by 7 bases, and 23 bases separated the two germline ends. The DNA for the CDR3 is TGTGCCATACCCCGGTGGGGGGAGGGAGAGAATTCACCCCTCCACTTT. It is translated as CAIPRWGEGENSPLHF.

On this clone: The identical CDR3 is also encoded by other nucleotide sequences in the sample. The rearrangement links TRBV5-1 to TRBJ1-4, with D tentatively TRBD1 (6 bases). This CDR3 has 14 amino acids. Trimming removed 2 bases at V and 2 bases at J, with 7 bases between. CDR1 SGHRS and CDR2 YFSETQ come from the germline V gene. CDR3 sequence: CASSLQGTNEKLFF. CDR3 nucleotides: TGCGCCAGCAGCTTACAGGGTACTAATGAAAAACTGTTTTTT.